A selection of T cell receptor beta chains follows, all from one sample in a study of control samples from healthy donors and cancer patients. Repertoires were generated with immunoSEQ multiplex PCR, while TCRdb's copy carries only in-frame clones and drops some. The data show 75,000 to 80,000 clones, roughly 89% seen once. What was sequenced was PBMCs. These receptors all come from a woman in her forties or fifties with colorectal cancer. The CDR3 runs from the conserved cysteine through the conserved F or W. The D gene is left open where the match is weak. Not every row has a clone size; where given, it reads once, few, many or a size class.

D gene	clone size	V gene	J gene	CDR3 DNA	CDR3 protein
.	.	TRBV19	TRBJ1-5	TGTGCCAGTAGTATAGCCAATCAGCCCCAGCATTTT	CASSIANQPQHF
.	.	TRBV4-1	TRBJ1-1	TGCGCCAGCAGCCAAGAGGTTCCCGGGTACACTGAAGCTTTCTTT	CASSQEVPGYTEAFF
.	once	TRBV7-9	TRBJ2-5	TGTGCCAGCAACGTGGGACAAGAGACCCAGTACTTC	CASNVGQETQYF
.	.	TRBV4-2	TRBJ1-2	TGTGCCAGCACCCCTCGTCAGGGCTATGGCTACACCTTC	CASTPRQGYGYTF
.	.	TRBV27	TRBJ2-6	TGTGCCAGCAGTCCCTCATATGGGGCCAACGTCCTGACTTTC	CASSPSYGANVLTF
TRBD1	.	TRBV7-2	TRBJ1-2	TGTGCCAGCAGCTTAGGCCTAGGGGGCAGGGGCTACACCTTC	CASSLGLGGRGYTF
.	.	TRBV18	TRBJ1-2	TGTGCCAGCTCACCAACCAGCACTGGGGGCTACACCTTC	CASSPTSTGGYTF
.	.	TRBV7-8	TRBJ2-1	TGTGCCAGCAGTCCCGGGGACTTTTCCTACAATGAGCAGTTCTTC	CASSPGDFSYNEQFF
.	.	TRBV4-3	TRBJ2-3	TGCGCCAGCAGCCAAGCAATCACTGTGAGCACAGATACGCAGTATTTT	CASSQAITVSTDTQYF
.	.	TRBV7-3	TRBJ1-2	TGTGCCAGCAGCTTAGAGGGGAGATATGGCTACACCTTC	CASSLEGRYGYTF
.	.	TRBV5-1	TRBJ2-1	TGCGCCAGCAGCTTGGAAAGGAATGAGCAGTTCTTC	CASSLERNEQFF
.	.	TRBV12-3/TRBV12-4	TRBJ1-1	TGTGCCAGCAGTTTTACAGAGAACACTGAAGCTTTCTTT	CASSFTENTEAFF
.	.	TRBV30	TRBJ1-4	TGTGCCTGGACGGAATGGACCGCGAATGAAAAACTGTTTTTT	CAWTEWTANEKLFF
.	.	TRBV2	TRBJ2-5	TGTGCCAGCAGAGTTACAGGGAAGGGGCAAGAGACCCAGTACTTC	CASRVTGKGQETQYF
.	.	TRBV10-3	TRBJ1-4	TGTGCCATCAGTCAGGGAGGGGATGAAAAACTGTTTTTT	CAISQGGDEKLFF
TRBD1	.	TRBV3-1/TRBV3-2	TRBJ1-1	TGTGCCAGCAGCGCACCCGGGACAGGGAACACTGAAGCTTTCTTT	CASSAPGTGNTEAFF
.	.	TRBV30	TRBJ1-6	TGTGCCTGGAGCTTGGACGGATATAATTCACCCCTCCACTTT	CAWSLDGYNSPLHF
TRBD1	.	TRBV2	TRBJ1-5	TGTGCCAGCAGTCAGGGGGTAGGTCAGCCCCAGCATTTT	CASSQGVGQPQHF
TRBD1	.	TRBV7-9	TRBJ1-4	TGTGCCAGCAGCTTTCGGGACAGGGGAACTAATGAAAAACTGTTTTTT	CASSFRDRGTNEKLFF
TRBD1	few	TRBV19	TRBJ2-3	TGTGCCACCGGGACAGGGGGCATTGTAGGTACGCAGTATTTT	CATGTGGIVGTQYF
.	.	TRBV5-1	TRBJ1-5	TGCGCCAGCAGCTTGGGGGCAGGGGATCAGCCCCAGCATTTT	CASSLGAGDQPQHF
TRBD2	.	TRBV7-2	TRBJ2-5	TGTGCCAGCAGCTTACCGGGGCTGGGGGGGGCCCAGTACTTC	CASSLPGLGGAQYF
.	.	TRBV2	TRBJ1-2	TGTGCCAGCAGTGAACAAGGGAGTGAATATGGCTACACCTTC	CASSEQGSEYGYTF
TRBD1	.	TRBV29-1	TRBJ2-2	TGCAGCGTTGAGACGTCGACAGGGCGGACCGGGGAGCTGTTTTTT	CSVETSTGRTGELFF
.	once	TRBV3-1/TRBV3-2	TRBJ2-4	TGTGCCAGCAGCCAAGGGAGCGACATTCAGTACTTC	CASSQGSDIQYF
TRBD2	.	TRBV9	TRBJ2-3	TGTGCCAGCAGCGTAGTGGCTAGCGGGGGGGTTGGAGATACGCAGTATTTT	CASSVVASGGVGDTQYF
.	.	TRBV5-1	TRBJ1-6	TGCGCCAGCAGTTACGACCTAATGGCTAATAATTCACCCCTCCACTTT	CASSYDLMANNSPLHF
.	.	TRBV12-5	TRBJ2-1	TGTGCTAGTGGTCTAGGGGGTCTCTTAGATGAGCAGTTCTTC	CASGLGGLLDEQFF
.	.	TRBV6-2/TRBV6-3	TRBJ1-1	TGTGCCAGCAGTTACGAGCTGGGCACCATGAACACTGAAGCTTTCTTT	CASSYELGTMNTEAFF
.	.	TRBV2	TRBJ1-6	TGTGCCAGCAGTGGTTATCCCAGGGAAAAAACCAGCTCCTATAATTCACCCCTCCACTTT	CASSGYPREKTSSYNSPLHF
TRBD2	.	TRBV5-8	TRBJ2-5	TGTGCCAGCAGCCCTGGGACTAGCGGGGGTGAAGAGACCCAGTACTTC	CASSPGTSGGEETQYF
TRBD1	.	TRBV5-6	TRBJ2-2	TGTGCCAGCAGGCGCGAGACAGGGGGGATTAGCACCGGGGAGCTGTTTTTT	CASRRETGGISTGELFF
TRBD1	.	TRBV7-2	TRBJ2-2	TGTGCCAGCAGCGTACGGGACAGCCCCACCGGGGAGCTGTTTTTT	CASSVRDSPTGELFF
TRBD2	once	TRBV3-1/TRBV3-2	TRBJ2-2	TGTGCCAGCAGCCTTTTCGGACTAGCGGGGAACACCGGGGAGCTGTTTTTT	CASSLFGLAGNTGELFF
TRBD1	.	TRBV15	TRBJ2-5	TGTGCCACCAGCAGACCTTTAGGACAGGCTACCCAAGAGACCCAGTACTTC	CATSRPLGQATQETQYF
.	.	TRBV9	TRBJ2-6	TGTGCCAGCAGCGTACCCAACGTCCTGACTTTC	CASSVPNVLTF
.	.	TRBV7-9	TRBJ2-3	TGTGCCAGCAGCTCAGGGGCGGGGTTTAGCACAGATACGCAGTATTTT	CASSSGAGFSTDTQYF
.	.	TRBV12-3/TRBV12-4	TRBJ1-2	TGTGCCAGCAGTTTAAGGGAGAGCTATGGCTACACCTTC	CASSLRESYGYTF
.	once	TRBV30	TRBJ2-6	TGTGCCTGGATCGGCCGGGGTGATCGATCTGGGGCCAACGTCCTGACTTTC	CAWIGRGDRSGANVLTF
TRBD2	.	TRBV28	TRBJ2-3	TGTGCCAGCAGTCCGTCGGGACTAGAGATTAGTGCAGATACGCAGTATTTT	CASSPSGLEISADTQYF
.	.	TRBV19	TRBJ2-3	TGTGCCAGTAGTCTGGACAGCCCCACAGATACGCAGTATTTT	CASSLDSPTDTQYF
.	.	TRBV5-1	TRBJ1-1	TGCGCCAGCAGCCCCTGGGGGTGGAGCACTGAAGCTTTCTTT	CASSPWGWSTEAFF
TRBD2	.	TRBV18	TRBJ2-1	TGTGCCAGCTCACGTGGACTAGCGGGGGCCAATGAGCAGTTCTTC	CASSRGLAGANEQFF
TRBD1	.	TRBV18	TRBJ2-3	TGTGCCAGCTCCCAGGGGACAGGGGGTTCCACAGATACGCAGTATTTT	CASSQGTGGSTDTQYF
TRBD2	.	TRBV24-1	TRBJ2-3	TGTGCCACCCGGGGCGGGGGACCACTTCCTAGCACAGATACGCAGTATTTT	CATRGGGPLPSTDTQYF
TRBD2	.	TRBV2	TRBJ2-5	TGTGCCACCATACTCCCTGGACTAGACTGGGGTGGGGAGACCCAGTACTTC	CATILPGLDWGGETQYF
TRBD1	.	TRBV10-3	TRBJ2-3	TGTGCCATCAGCTCGGGACAGGACACAGATACGCAGTATTTT	CAISSGQDTDTQYF
.	.	TRBV6-4	TRBJ1-1	TGTGCCAGCAGTGAGGAAGGGGAGAACACTGAAGCTTTCTTT	CASSEEGENTEAFF
.	.	TRBV12-3/TRBV12-4	TRBJ2-2	TGTGCCAGCAGTCGAGCCGGGGAGCTGTTTTTT	CASSRAGELFF
TRBD1	.	TRBV2	TRBJ1-5	TGTGCCAGCAGTGAAGGGGGACAGGGTGGAACTCAGCCCCAGCATTTT	CASSEGGQGGTQPQHF
.	once	TRBV7-2	TRBJ1-5	TGTGCCAGCAGCTTATCTTACGGGTCCCATCAGCCCCAGCATTTT	CASSLSYGSHQPQHF